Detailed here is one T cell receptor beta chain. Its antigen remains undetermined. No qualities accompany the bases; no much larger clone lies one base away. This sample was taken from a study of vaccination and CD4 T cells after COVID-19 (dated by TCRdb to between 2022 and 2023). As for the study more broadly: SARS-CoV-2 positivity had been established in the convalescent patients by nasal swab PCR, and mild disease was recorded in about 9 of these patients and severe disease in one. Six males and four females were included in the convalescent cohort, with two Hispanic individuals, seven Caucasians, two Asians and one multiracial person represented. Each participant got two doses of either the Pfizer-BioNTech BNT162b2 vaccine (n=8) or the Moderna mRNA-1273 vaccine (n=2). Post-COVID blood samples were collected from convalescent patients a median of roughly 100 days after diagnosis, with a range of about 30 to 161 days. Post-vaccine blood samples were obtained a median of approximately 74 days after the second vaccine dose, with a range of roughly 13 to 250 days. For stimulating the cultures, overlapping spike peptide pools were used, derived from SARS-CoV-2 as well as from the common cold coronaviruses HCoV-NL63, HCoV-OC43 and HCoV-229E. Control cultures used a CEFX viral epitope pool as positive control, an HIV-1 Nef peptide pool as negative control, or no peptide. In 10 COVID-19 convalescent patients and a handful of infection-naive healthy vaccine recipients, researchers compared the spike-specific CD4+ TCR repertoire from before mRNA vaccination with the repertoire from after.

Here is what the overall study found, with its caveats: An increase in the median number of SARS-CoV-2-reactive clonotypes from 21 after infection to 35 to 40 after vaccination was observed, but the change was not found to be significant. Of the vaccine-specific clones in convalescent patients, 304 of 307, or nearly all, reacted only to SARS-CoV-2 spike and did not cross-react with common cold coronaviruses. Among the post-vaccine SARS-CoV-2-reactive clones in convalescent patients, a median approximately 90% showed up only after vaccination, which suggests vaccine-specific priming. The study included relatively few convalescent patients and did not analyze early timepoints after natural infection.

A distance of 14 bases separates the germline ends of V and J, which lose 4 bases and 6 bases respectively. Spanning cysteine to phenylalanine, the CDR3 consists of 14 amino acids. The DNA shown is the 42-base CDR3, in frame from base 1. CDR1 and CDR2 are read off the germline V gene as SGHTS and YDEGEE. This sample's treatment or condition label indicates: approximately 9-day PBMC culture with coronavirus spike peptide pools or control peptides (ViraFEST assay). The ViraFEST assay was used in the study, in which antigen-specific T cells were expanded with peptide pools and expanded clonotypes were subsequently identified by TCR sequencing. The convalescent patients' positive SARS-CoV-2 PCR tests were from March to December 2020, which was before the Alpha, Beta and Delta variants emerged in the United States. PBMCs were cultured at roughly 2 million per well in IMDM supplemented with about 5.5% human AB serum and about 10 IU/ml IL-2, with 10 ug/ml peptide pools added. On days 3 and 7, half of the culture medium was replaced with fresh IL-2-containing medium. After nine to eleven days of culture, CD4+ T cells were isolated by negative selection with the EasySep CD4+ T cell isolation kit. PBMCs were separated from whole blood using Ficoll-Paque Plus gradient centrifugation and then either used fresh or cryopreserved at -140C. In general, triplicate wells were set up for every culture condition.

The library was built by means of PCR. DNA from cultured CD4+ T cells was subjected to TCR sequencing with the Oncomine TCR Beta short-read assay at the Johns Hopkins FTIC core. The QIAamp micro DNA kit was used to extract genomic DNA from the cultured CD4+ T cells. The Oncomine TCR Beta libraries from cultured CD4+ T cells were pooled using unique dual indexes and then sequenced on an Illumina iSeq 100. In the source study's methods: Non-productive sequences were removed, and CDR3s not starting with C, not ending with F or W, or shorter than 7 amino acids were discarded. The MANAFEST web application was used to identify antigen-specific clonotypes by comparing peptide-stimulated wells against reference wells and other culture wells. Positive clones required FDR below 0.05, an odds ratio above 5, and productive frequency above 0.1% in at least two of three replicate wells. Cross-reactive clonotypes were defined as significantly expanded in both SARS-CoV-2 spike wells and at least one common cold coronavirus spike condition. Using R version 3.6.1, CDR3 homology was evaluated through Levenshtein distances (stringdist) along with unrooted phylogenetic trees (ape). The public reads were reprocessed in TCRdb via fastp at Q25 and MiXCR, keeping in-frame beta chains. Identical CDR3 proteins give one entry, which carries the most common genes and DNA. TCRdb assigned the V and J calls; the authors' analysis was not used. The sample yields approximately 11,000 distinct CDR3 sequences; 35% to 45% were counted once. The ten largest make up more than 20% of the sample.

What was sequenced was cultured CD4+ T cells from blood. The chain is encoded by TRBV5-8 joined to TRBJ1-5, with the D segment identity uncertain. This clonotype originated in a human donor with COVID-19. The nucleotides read TGTGCCAGCAGCCACGAGGGCTCTGGTCAGCCCCAGCATTTT. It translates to CASSHEGSGQPQHF.